The entry below describes one TCR beta chain. Its antigen is still unknown. The sample comes from a study of T cell repertoires in ileal Crohn's disease. Study overall: Thiopurines (approximately ten) or anti-TNF agents (about 19) were given postoperatively to about half.

TCRB immunosequencing input was five hundred nanograms of biopsy DNA per sample. Here immunoSEQ multiplex PCR was the method, and the copy in TCRdb shows in-frame clones only, minus some. The data contain more than 15,000 clones, over 50% of them singletons. Regarding the study as a whole: Clonality above 26.8% at surgery always came with endoscopic recurrence.

Germline V gene data show CDR1 as LNHNV and CDR2 as YYDKDF (reference sequence). Trimming removed 0 bases at V and 0 bases at J, with 9 bases between. The CDR3 contains 16 residues. Sequencing was performed on ileal tissue. This sequence originates from an adult with Crohn's disease. The rearrangement joins TRBV15 to TRBJ2-1; a weak D match, TRBD2 (5 bases). CDR3 sequence (DNA): TGTGCCACCAGCAGAGATCGGAGCGGCTCCTACAATGAGCAGTTCTTC. This codes for CATSRDRSGSYNEQFF.